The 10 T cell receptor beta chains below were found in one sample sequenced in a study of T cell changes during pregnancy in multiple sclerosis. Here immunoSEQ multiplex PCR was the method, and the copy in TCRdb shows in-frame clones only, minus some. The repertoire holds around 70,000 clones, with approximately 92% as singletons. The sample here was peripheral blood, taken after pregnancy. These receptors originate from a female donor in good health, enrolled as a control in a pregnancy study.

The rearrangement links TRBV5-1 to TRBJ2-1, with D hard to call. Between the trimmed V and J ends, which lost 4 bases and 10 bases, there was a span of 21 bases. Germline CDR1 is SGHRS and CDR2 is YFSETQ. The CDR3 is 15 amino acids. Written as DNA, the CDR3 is TGCGCCAGCAGCCCCCCATCTGTCTGGCCGAACGAGCAGTTCTTC. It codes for CASSPPSVWPNEQFF. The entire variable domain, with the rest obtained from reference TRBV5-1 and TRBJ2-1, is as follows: KAGVTQTPRYLIKTRGQQVTLSCSPISGHRSVSWYQQTPGQGLQFLFEYFSETQRNKGNFPGRFSGRQFSNSRSEMNVSTLELGDSALYLCASSPPSVWPNEQFFGPGTRLTVL.

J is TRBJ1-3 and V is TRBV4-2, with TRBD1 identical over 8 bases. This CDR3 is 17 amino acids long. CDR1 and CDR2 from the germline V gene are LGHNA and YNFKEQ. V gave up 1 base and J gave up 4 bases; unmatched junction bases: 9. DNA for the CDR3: TGTGCCAGCAGCCAAGTAGCTCAGGGGGCGTCGGGAAACACCATATATTTT. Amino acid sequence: CASSQVAQGASGNTIYF.

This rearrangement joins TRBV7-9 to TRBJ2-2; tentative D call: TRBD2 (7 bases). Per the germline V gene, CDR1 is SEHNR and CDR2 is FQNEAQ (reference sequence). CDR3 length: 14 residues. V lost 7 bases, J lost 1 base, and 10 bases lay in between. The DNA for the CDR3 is TGTGCCAGCAAGGGGGGGGTGAACACCGGGGAGCTGTTTTTT. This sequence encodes CASKGGVNTGELFF.

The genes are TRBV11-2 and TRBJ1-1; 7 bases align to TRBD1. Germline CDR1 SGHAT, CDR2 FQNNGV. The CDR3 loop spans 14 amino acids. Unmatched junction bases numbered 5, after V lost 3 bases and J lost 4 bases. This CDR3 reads CASSFDRVGTEAFF. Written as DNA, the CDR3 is TGTGCCAGCAGCTTTGACAGGGTCGGCACTGAAGCTTTCTTT. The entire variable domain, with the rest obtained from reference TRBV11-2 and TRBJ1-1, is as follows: EAGVAQSPRYKIIEKRQSVAFWCNPISGHATLYWYQQILGQGPKLLIQFQNNGVVDDSQLPKDRFSAERLKGVDSTLKIQPAKLEDSAVYLCASSFDRVGTEAFFGQGTRLTVV.

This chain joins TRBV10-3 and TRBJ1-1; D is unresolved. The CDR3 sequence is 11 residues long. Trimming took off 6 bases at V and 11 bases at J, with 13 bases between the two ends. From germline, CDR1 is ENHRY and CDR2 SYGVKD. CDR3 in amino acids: CAIREGREAFF. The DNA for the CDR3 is TGTGCCATCAGGGAGGGTCGAGAGGCTTTCTTT.

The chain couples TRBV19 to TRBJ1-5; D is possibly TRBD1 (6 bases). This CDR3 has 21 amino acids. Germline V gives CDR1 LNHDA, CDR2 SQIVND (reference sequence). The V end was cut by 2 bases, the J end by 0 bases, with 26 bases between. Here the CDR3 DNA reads TGTGCCAGTAGTATACCCCCGCGATCCCAGGGGACGTTTTATAGCAATCAGCCCCAGCATTTT. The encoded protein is CASSIPPRSQGTFYSNQPQHF.

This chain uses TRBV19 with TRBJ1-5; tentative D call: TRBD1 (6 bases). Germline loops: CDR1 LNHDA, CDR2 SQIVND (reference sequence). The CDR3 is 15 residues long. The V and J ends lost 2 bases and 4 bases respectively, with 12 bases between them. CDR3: CASSIKGRGNQPQHF. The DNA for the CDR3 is TGTGCCAGTAGTATAAAGGGCAGGGGAAATCAGCCCCAGCATTTT. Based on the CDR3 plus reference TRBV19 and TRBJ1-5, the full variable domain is DGGITQSPKYLFRKEGQNVTLSCEQNLNHDAMYWYRQDPGQGLRLIYYSQIVNDFQKGDIAEGYSVSREKKESFPLTVTSAQKNPTAFYLCASSIKGRGNQPQHFGDGTRLSIL.

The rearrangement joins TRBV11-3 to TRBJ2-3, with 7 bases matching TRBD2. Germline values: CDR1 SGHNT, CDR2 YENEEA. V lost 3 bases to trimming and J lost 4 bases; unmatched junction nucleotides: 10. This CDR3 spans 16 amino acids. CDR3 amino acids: CASSLGVRERADTQYF. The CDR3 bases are TGTGCCAGCAGCTTGGGTGTGCGGGAGAGGGCAGATACGCAGTATTTT.

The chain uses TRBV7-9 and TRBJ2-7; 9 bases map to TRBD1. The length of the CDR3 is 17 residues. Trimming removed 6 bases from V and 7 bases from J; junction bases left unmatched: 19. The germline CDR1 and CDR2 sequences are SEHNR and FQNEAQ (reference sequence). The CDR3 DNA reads TGTGCCAGCAGATCCACCCTCACCGGGACAGGGAATGGAGAGCAGTACTTC. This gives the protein CASRSTLTGTGNGEQYF. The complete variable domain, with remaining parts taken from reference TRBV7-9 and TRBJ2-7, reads DTGVSQNPRHKITKRGQNVTFRCDPISEHNRLYWYRQTLGQGPEFLTYFQNEAQLEKSRLLSDRFSAERPKGSFSTLEIQRTEQGDSAMYLCASRSTLTGTGNGEQYFGPGTRLTVT.

CDR3 DNA: TGCGCCAGCAGTGTGGCAGGGCGGAATTCACCCCTCCACTTT. Protein: CASSVAGRNSPLHF. The gene calls are TRBV10-1 and TRBJ1-6, with TRBD1 as a possible D gene (5 bases). The CDR3 covers 14 residues. V gave up 4 bases and J gave up 7 bases, with 11 bases separating them. Germline values: CDR1 WNHNN, CDR2 SYGVQD (reference sequence).